This T cell receptor (beta chain) came from a study of blood T cell repertoires in COVID-19. Study-level information: The samples span acute and convalescent COVID-19 from the United States, Italy and Spain.

Original methodology: Estimated nucleated cell counts came from reference gene primer amplification. Clones were read by immunoSEQ multiplex PCR, and TCRdb kept only the in-frame ones, dropping some. The V and J calls and clone size are taken from that table; D and trimming were inferred from the DNA. The sample holds some 150,000 clones, 81% seen once. Sequences were obtained from peripheral blood. This TCR was sampled from a human donor with acute or convalescent COVID-19. The donor label of this sample is uncertain.

CDR3 residues: CASSDGSGGPTGRTGELFF. The CDR3 region has the DNA TGTGCCAGCAGTGATGGTAGCGGGGGCCCAACGGGGCGCACCGGGGAGCTGTTTTTT. The V call is TRBV2, the J call TRBJ2-2; 9 bases are a match to TRBD2. After removal of 3 bases from V and 4 bases from J, the junction contained 15 bases not matched to a gene. The CDR3 loop spans 19 amino acids. Germline loops: CDR1 SNHLY, CDR2 FYNNEI.